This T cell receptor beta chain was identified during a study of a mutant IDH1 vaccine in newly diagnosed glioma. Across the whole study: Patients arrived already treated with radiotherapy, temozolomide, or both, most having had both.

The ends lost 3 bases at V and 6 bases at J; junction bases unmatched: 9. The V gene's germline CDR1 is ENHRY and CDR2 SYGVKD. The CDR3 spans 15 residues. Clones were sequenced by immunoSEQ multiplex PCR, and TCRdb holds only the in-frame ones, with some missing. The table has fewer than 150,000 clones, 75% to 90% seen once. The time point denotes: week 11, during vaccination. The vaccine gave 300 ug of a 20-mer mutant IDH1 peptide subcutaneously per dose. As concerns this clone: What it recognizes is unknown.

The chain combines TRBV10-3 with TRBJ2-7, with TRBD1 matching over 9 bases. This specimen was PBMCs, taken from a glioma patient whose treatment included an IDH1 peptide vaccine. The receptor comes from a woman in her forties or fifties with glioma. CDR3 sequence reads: CAISDPGTGTGEQYF. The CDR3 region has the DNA TGTGCCATCAGTGATCCCGGGACAGGGACGGGCGAGCAGTACTTC.